Below, one T cell receptor beta chain is given with its context. Its binding antigen is unknown. Base qualities were left out, and no much larger clone turns up one base away. This record belongs to a study of cytomegalovirus exposure and HLA in healthy donors (dated by TCRdb to the late 2010s). Describing the broader study: An earlier analysis of some 600 of the donors reported 276 Gb of sequence data and 95 million to 130 million unique TCR beta sequences obtained from around 170 million T cells. Roughly 5 DR-DQ haplotypes were handled as single units for association and clustering because linkage in the cohort was strong. Rather than drawing on any new phenotypic data, the later analysis identified candidate immune exposures from TCR beta sequences and the way those sequences occurred across donors. Among the approximately 420 genotyped donors, around 81% belonged to the genetic ancestry cluster associated with self-reported Caucasian donors. In a later genetic analysis, genome-wide SNP genotypes for about 65% of the roughly 700 donors were used, and that subset was treated as a discovery cohort. An early release that covered fewer than 750 HLA-typed donors contained 250 to 350 gigabases of sequencing data and 80 million or so unique TCR sequences. Class I and class II HLA loci were covered by the typing at four-digit resolution. On average, around 200,000 unique TCR beta nucleotide sequences were sequenced per donor among 350 to 400 genotyped donors of the cohort, with approximately 18% of those sequences being non-productive. The number of typed donors differed by locus: about 629-640 for A, B, C, DRB1 and DQB1; some 540 for DQA1; fewer than 610 for DPA1; and about 450 for DPB1. To study patterns of TCR occurrence, a later analysis re-analyzed previously published TCR beta repertoires from just over 650 donors and added high-resolution HLA genotyping. Donor age, sex, ethnicity and CMV serostatus were compiled together with the repertoire data. Besides the first cohort of approximately 670 subjects, a separate validation cohort made up of 120 or so different subjects was used. The study profiled the T cell repertoires of approximately 700 subjects by immunosequencing and related them to cytomegalovirus serostatus. All discovery cohort repertoires had been generated using a single sequencing platform. An earlier analysis of about 620 of the donors applied high-throughput TCR beta sequencing to assess whether each TCR beta V gene segment acted as functional or pseudogenic. To predict cytomegalovirus infection status, the study combined high-throughput TCR immunosequencing, statistical association of individual TCRs with disease status, and machine learning. The study aimed to test whether cataloging public T cell receptors could reveal signatures of past pathogen exposure. The study at large found these results: A further reported finding was that TCR beta sequences accurately predicted the HLA-A and HLA-B alleles for most subjects in the first cohort. The study gave a list of some 150 TCR beta chains associated with cytomegalovirus. Compared with equally common non-associated chains, HLA-associated TCR beta chains in a later analysis were more clonally expanded and had lower generation probabilities. Sequencing depth was assumed to be roughly uniform across donors in the presence/absence analyses, though that assumption may not hold. Several of the top co-occurrence clusters appeared to be linked to parvovirus B19, influenza, CMV and Epstein-Barr virus, according to a later analysis. In vitro tests confirmed that a few of the cytomegalovirus-associated TCR beta chains recognize cytomegalovirus antigens. According to a later genetic analysis, donors in an Asian-associated ancestry cluster had fewer N-insertions in productive TCRs than the approximately 700-donor mean. CMV serostatus was the only immune exposure information available for the cohort. Some IMGT-functional V segments, including TRBV6-2 and TRBV6-3, could not be told apart with the 87-base-pair reads, so those segments were excluded. At a false discovery rate of 0.05, a later analysis linked under 20,000 TCR beta sequences to specific HLA alleles. Cytomegalovirus status was reported to be diagnosed by the classifier with high specificity and sensitivity in both the original and validation cohorts. Across donors, most TCR sequences were observed very rarely, whereas some public TCRs were present in many individuals. In a later genetic analysis, a missense DCLRE1C variant was associated with V-gene and J-gene trimming of TCR beta chains, and the association was replicated in an independent cohort. Because counts were too low, seventeen rarely observed V segments, including chromosome 9 orphons, were left out of the earlier analysis of 587 of the donors. Linkage disequilibrium might explain the correlated functional status among segregating V segments, but an unknown experimental factor could not be ruled out. In an earlier analysis of roughly 500 of the donors, most TCR beta V segments appeared in productive rearrangements about 87% or about 30% of the time, broadly matching IMGT annotations. The authors suggested that the approach could potentially be extended to other disease states and immunological phenotypes. A later analysis found that most CMV-associated TCR beta chains appeared HLA-restricted, with HLA associations seemingly driven largely by CMV exposure. Strong co-occurrence of HLA alleles, especially DR and DQ, made assigning TCR associations to individual alleles difficult. This cohort had only TCR beta chains sequenced, and the lack of alpha or paired-chain data limited which features could be detected. According to a later analysis, TCR association rates differed among HLA loci, with DRB1 alleles showing the most associated TCRs and HLA-C alleles showing the fewest. Because HLA typing was missing for some donors at each locus, association tests included only the typed subset. A cluster of highly shared sequence variants was judged likely to be a technical artifact of the sequencing pipeline.

In total, roughly 710 healthy bone marrow donors made up the cohort. At the time of sampling, every cohort member was nominally healthy, though immune exposures that went unrecorded were likely present. The donor was CMV seronegative and belonged to the group of 320 or so seronegative cohort members. A peripheral blood sample was collected from each donor, and TCR beta sequencing was performed on peripheral blood mononuclear cells. The Qiagen DNeasy Blood Extraction Kit was used to extract genomic DNA from the blood cell samples. From the cysteine up to the phenylalanine, the CDR3 has a length of 11 residues. The entry retains the CDR3 DNA only, 33 bases that are in frame from base 1. V sheds 3 bases and J sheds 8 bases, leaving 7 bases between their ends. In the germline V gene (reference sequence), CDR1 corresponds to LNHDA and CDR2 to SQIVND. Library generation was performed with the immunoSEQ multiplex PCR assay. A mixture of 60 forward primers for TCR Vbeta segments and 13 reverse primers for TCR Jbeta segments was used in the multiplex PCR. The CDR3 region of rearranged TCR beta genes was amplified from genomic DNA with a multiplex PCR assay. The amplified TCR beta libraries were sequenced on the Illumina HiSeq System as 87-base-pair reads. The authors processed their data as follows. A later analysis counted tens of millions of unique TCR beta chains across the 666 repertoires, and 10 million to 12 million of these chains were shared by at least two donors. A nearest-neighbor algorithm error-corrected the raw reads and collapsed the reads into unique sequences, merging closely related sequences to remove PCR and sequencing errors. CDR3 sequences were aligned to IMGT reference sequences to assign V, D and J gene segments. Each retained sequence needed at least a six-nucleotide match to both a V gene segment and a J gene segment. A rearrangement counted as productive if the CDR3 had no stop codons and remained in frame with V and J, and every other rearrangement counted as non-productive. CDR3 was defined according to IMGT convention as the region running from the second conserved V-encoded cysteine to the conserved J-encoded phenylalanine. Sequences without an unambiguous match to a single V gene segment were excluded from the earlier analysis of 450 to 750 of the donors. An earlier analysis of fewer than 750 of the donors classified V segments as functional when productive rearrangements were above 56.7% and as segregating when the standard deviation between donors was above 5%. To diagnose cytomegalovirus status from the catalog of TCR beta chain sequences, a statistical classification framework was built. V and J gene assignment, in a later analysis, came from comparing TCR nucleotide sequences with IMGT/GENE-DB human TR gene sequences. A later analysis assigned CDR3 sequences and most-parsimonious VDJ recombination scenarios with the TCRdist pipeline. In a later analysis, each TCR beta chain was defined by its CDR3 amino acid sequence together with its V-gene family, and reads without a unique V-gene family were excluded. A later analysis removed 592 highly shared, low-generation-probability nucleotide sequences to deal with suspected cross-contamination and a sequencing artifact. For each public chain, a later analysis derived a clonal expansion index from normalized ranks of inferred template counts within each repertoire. In a later analysis, generation probabilities were computed with a VDJ recombination model fitted to out-of-frame rearrangements, and the resulting probabilities were checked against IGoR. Hypergeometric tests were used in a later analysis to score TCR-TCR, TCR-HLA and TCR-CMV co-occurrence, with a repertoire-size bias correction applied to the TCR pairs. False discovery rates were estimated in a later analysis by permuting HLA or CMV assignments 20 times. In a later analysis, co-occurring TCRs were grouped using DBSCAN, with TCRdist sequence similarity added in when clustering inside HLA-allele-positive subsets. Co-occurrence clustering excluded repertoires with fewer than 30,000 or more than 120,000 public chains, plus five with anomalous nucleotide sharing. TCRdb holds this immuneACCESS table with in-frame rearrangements only. Some clones are missing; in checked studies, unresolved V genes explain under half, and the rest has no known cause. V, J and clone size are taken as reported in that table, and D and trimming were inferred from the DNA itself. The table for this sample lists about 130,000 clones; 70% to 80% of them were counted only once. The ten largest clonotypes hold approximately 1.7% of the sample.

The specimen sequenced was PBMCs. The rearrangement combines TRBV19 with TRBJ1-2, with the D gene not clear enough to name. The sequence was collected from a woman aged 45-65 years in good health and CMV-seronegative. In nucleotides, the sequence is TGTGCCAGTAGTATGCGGTGGGGCTACACCTTC. Translated, this is CASSMRWGYTF. With all but the CDR3 taken from the reference TRBV19 and TRBJ1-2 genes, the full variable domain is: DGGITQSPKYLFRKEGQNVTLSCEQNLNHDAMYWYRQDPGQGLRLIYYSQIVNDFQKGDIAEGYSVSREKKESFPLTVTSAQKNPTAFYLCASSMRWGYTFGSGTRLTVV.